This TCR beta chain was recovered during a study of OX40 agonist ivuxolimab in advanced cancers. Turning to the overall study: Ivuxolimab, which targeted the costimulatory receptor OX40 (CD134), was an agonistic, fully human IgG2 monoclonal antibody. Intravenous ivuxolimab was administered to patients every 2 weeks at six dose levels: 0.01, 0.1, 0.3, 1.5, 3 and 10 mg/kg. Of the approximately 53 patients in dose escalation, 19 had hepatocellular carcinoma, about 15 had melanoma, 9 had renal cell carcinoma and 9 had head and neck cancer. In the dose-escalation cohort, 65% to 85% of patients were male, and the mean age was around 65 years with a range of roughly 20 to 79. Prior anti-PD-1, anti-PD-L1 or anti-CTLA-4 therapy was permitted, and approximately 40% of dose-escalation patients had received checkpoint inhibitors. Three dose-escalation patients achieved partial responses, one with hepatocellular carcinoma and two with cutaneous melanoma. Peripheral TCRbeta sequencing aimed to test whether ivuxolimab altered TCR sequence diversity and caused clonal T-cell expansion. The paper describes the monotherapy dose-escalation part (N = 52 patients) of the phase I trial of ivuxolimab. The study at large found these results: Low levels of normalized T-cell clonal expansion were also shown by some nonresponding patients. The antigen specificity of the clonally expanded peripheral T cells was not determined. On average, CD8+ T cells showed more expanded clones than CD4+ T cells after ivuxolimab. In the 0.1-3.0 mg/kg groups, partial responders were among the patients with the lowest normalized peripheral clonal expansion, particularly in CD8+ T cells. At doses of 0.1 to 3.0 mg/kg, clonal expansion of both CD4+ and CD8+ T cells in blood was seen between baseline and week 6.

The trial excluded patients who had a history of autoimmune disease or were on systemic immunosuppression. Peripheral blood for TCR sequencing was drawn from every dose cohort at baseline, at cycle 4 day 1 and at cycle 7 day 1. Samples were obtained from an open-label, multicenter, first-in-human phase I dose-escalation trial of ivuxolimab. Adults with locally advanced or metastatic head and neck squamous cell, hepatocellular, melanoma or renal cell carcinoma were enrolled in the trial. Before TCR sequencing, CD4+ T cells and CD8+ T cells were sorted from peripheral blood as separate populations. Concerning this clone itself: Its specific antigen is unknown. Within one base of it there is no much larger clone, and no base qualities were kept.

Sequences SGHVS (CDR1) and FQNEAQ (CDR2) are obtained from the germline V gene. The CDR3 runs 17 residues from the cysteine to the phenylalanine. Only the CDR3 DNA is retained, 51 bases long and in frame from the first base. A distance of 22 bases separates the germline ends of V and J, which lose 5 bases and 2 bases respectively. Genomic DNA was isolated from the sorted cells so that the TCRbeta CDR3 region could be sequenced. TCRbeta CDR3 regions were sequenced using the immunoSEQ Assay. TCRdb re-hosts the immuneACCESS table, in-frame sequences only. Its copies lack some clones; in the studies checked, an unresolved V gene accounts for under half of them, and the cause for the rest is not known. The sample table contains about 17,000 clones; only one count was recorded for more than 75% of them. The leading ten clones occupy 25% of the sample.

The clonotype comes from an adult with an advanced solid tumor such as melanoma, head and neck, liver or kidney cancer. The rearranged segments are TRBV7-8 and TRBJ2-7; the D region possibly corresponds to TRBD1 (6 bases align). The source was CD4+ or CD8+ T cells sorted from blood, collected in a trial of the OX40 agonist ivuxolimab. CDR3 sequence: CASSPRAQGPGTYEQYF. The nucleotide sequence is given as TGTGCCAGCAGCCCACGAGCACAGGGCCCTGGTACCTACGAGCAGTACTTC.